The next 19 T cell receptor beta chains were all read from a single sample in a study of cytomegalovirus exposure and HLA in healthy donors. The study ran its PCR with 60 Vbeta and 13 Jbeta primers. TCRdb's table, derived via immunoSEQ multiplex PCR, lists solely in-frame clones and lacks some. The sample lists fewer than 110,000 clones, 65% to 85% occurring once. Sequenced sample: PBMCs. Source of these receptors: a man aged 50-59 years in good health and CMV-seropositive.

The chain links TRBV11-2 to TRBJ1-2; 7 bases are a match to TRBD1. CDR3 length: 14 amino acids. CDR1 is SGHAT and CDR2 is FQNNGV in the germline V gene. Unmatched junction bases numbered 5, after V lost 5 bases and J lost 2 bases. In nucleotides, the CDR3 is TGTGCCAGCAGCCTCCGGGACAGCAACTATGGCTACACCTTC. Translating it yields CASSLRDSNYGYTF.

The chain has TRBV29-1 and TRBJ2-3, with D maybe TRBD1 (6 bases). The ends were cut back, 5 bases at V and 0 bases at J, with 9 bases in the middle. CDR1 and CDR2 from the germline V gene are SQVTM and ANQGSEA. This CDR3 spans 13 amino acids. CDR3 DNA: TGCAGCGTTTTTCAGGGGAGCACAGATACGCAGTATTTT. This codes for CSVFQGSTDTQYF.

The genes are TRBV4-1 and TRBJ2-3; D ambiguous. Trimming removed 1 base at V and 14 bases at J, with 19 bases between. This CDR3 region has 14 residues. Germline loops: CDR1 MGHRA, CDR2 YSYEKL. The CDR3 nucleotides are TGCGCCAGCAGCCAAGCCATTTCTGAGAGGCCATGGTATTTT. Protein: CASSQAISERPWYF.

V gene TRBV5-4 combines with J gene TRBJ2-7; D perhaps matches TRBD2 (6 bases). Germline CDR1 SGHNT, CDR2 YYREEE (reference sequence). The CDR3 is 14 residues long. V was pared by 3 bases and J by 1 base, with 11 bases between. This CDR3 is CASSSGLLSYEQYF. The DNA for the CDR3 is TGTGCCAGCAGCTCGGGACTGCTTTCCTACGAGCAGTACTTC.

The rearrangement joins TRBV28 to TRBJ2-1; 10 positions match TRBD1. V dropped 6 bases and J dropped 6; count of bases not matched to a gene: 8. This CDR3 region has 15 residues. CDR1 and CDR2 from the germline V gene are MDHEN and SYDVKM. The chain's CDR3 is CASRTGGAESNEQFF. CDR3 DNA sequence: TGTGCCAGCAGGACAGGGGGCGCGGAATCCAATGAGCAGTTCTTC.

The V gene is TRBV6-5, the J gene TRBJ1-5, with D perhaps matching TRBD1 (6 bases). Germline V CDR1 and CDR2: MNHEY, SVGAGI. V lost 7 bases and J lost 5, with 18 bases in between. This CDR3 region has 15 residues. The CDR3 here is CASKQGQGHYQPQHF. The CDR3 DNA reads as TGTGCCAGCAAGCAGGGTCAGGGGCATTATCAGCCCCAGCATTTT.

This clone was recorded only once. The chain links TRBV28 to TRBJ2-7, with 7 positions matching TRBD2. This CDR3 spans 14 amino acids. V shed 5 bases and J 2 bases; nucleotides not matched to a gene: 6. Germline V CDR1 and CDR2: MDHEN, SYDVKM. The CDR3 DNA is TGTGCCAGCAGTGCCGGGGGGTCGGCCTACGAGCAGTACTTC. Translated: CASSAGGSAYEQYF.

The rearrangement joins TRBV7-8 to TRBJ2-1; possibly TRBD2 for D (6 bases). Germline V gene sequence: CDR1 SGHVS, CDR2 FQNEAQ. This CDR3 comprises 16 residues. V was trimmed by 5 bases and J by 3 bases, leaving 17 bases between them. The DNA of the CDR3 is TGTGCCAGCAGCCTCAGTTGGTTAGCGGACTACAATGAGCAGTTCTTC. Protein product: CASSLSWLADYNEQFF.

The CDR3 DNA follows: TGTGCCAGCAACCGCCCGGGACAGGGAGTCGGCGAGCAGTACTTC. It is translated as CASNRPGQGVGEQYF. The chain recombines TRBV28 with TRBJ2-7, with 9 positions matching TRBD1. The CDR3 spans 15 residues. Germline CDR1 MDHEN, CDR2 SYDVKM. V lost 7 bases to trimming and J lost 6 bases; unmatched junction nucleotides: 13.

This chain links TRBV18 with TRBJ2-7; D is unclear. Trimming took 4 bases from V and 2 from J, leaving 12 bases between them. The CDR3 sequence is 14 residues long. CDR1 is KGHSH and CDR2 is LQKENI in the germline V gene. The CDR3 nucleotides read TGTGCCAGCTCACTTGGCAAAGGAGCCTACGAGCAGTACTTC. This gives the protein CASSLGKGAYEQYF.

The chain recombines TRBV18 with TRBJ1-4, with 11 bases fitting TRBD1. J was trimmed by 2 bases and V by 2 bases; bases with no gene match: 7. The CDR3 length is 18 residues. Looked up from germline, CDR1 is KGHSH and CDR2 is LQKENI. CDR3 DNA: TGTGCCAGCTCACCAAGATGGACAGGGGGCTCCACTAATGAAAAACTGTTTTTT. This sequence encodes CASSPRWTGGSTNEKLFF. The full variable domain, completed using reference TRBV18 and TRBJ1-4, is NAGVMQNPRHLVRRRGQEARLRCSPMKGHSHVYWYRQLPEEGLKFMVYLQKENIIDESGMPKERFSAEFPKEGPSILRIQQVVRGDSAAYFCASSPRWTGGSTNEKLFFGSGTQLSVL.

V and J are TRBV18 and TRBJ2-2; tentatively, D is TRBD2 (5 bases). CDR1 is KGHSH, CDR2 LQKENI, per germline. The V end lost 3 bases, the J end lost 1 base, and 12 bases lay between the germline ends. The CDR3 extends over 16 amino acids. This CDR3 reads CASSPLVGGNTGELFF. DNA for the CDR3: TGTGCCAGCTCACCCCTTGTCGGAGGGAACACCGGGGAGCTGTTTTTT.

J is TRBJ2-1 and V is TRBV15; D call uncertain. From germline, CDR1 is LNHNV and CDR2 YYDKDF (reference sequence). The CDR3 contains 13 residues. V was trimmed by 1 base and J by 3 bases, leaving 4 bases between them. The CDR3: CATSRGGYNEQFF. The CDR3 DNA sequence: TGTGCCACCAGCAGAGGAGGCTACAATGAGCAGTTCTTC. Full variable domain (remainder filled in from reference TRBV15 and TRBJ2-1): DAMVIQNPRYQVTQFGKPVTLSCSQTLNHNVMYWYQQKSSQAPKLLFHYYDKDFNNEADTPDNFQSRRPNTSFCFLDIRSPGLGDTAMYLCATSRGGYNEQFFGPGTRLTVL.

This clone was detected only a few times. The chain employs TRBV28 and TRBJ2-1; 8 nucleotides agree with TRBD1. CDR3 length: 15 residues. The germline V gene has CDR1 MDHEN and CDR2 SYDVKM. Losses at the gene ends were 2 bases for V and 4 bases for J; bases not matched to a gene: 4. CDR3 residues: CASSLRTGPYNEQFF. The CDR3 region has the DNA TGTGCCAGCAGTTTAAGGACAGGGCCATACAATGAGCAGTTCTTC.

The chain employs TRBV6-5 and TRBJ2-3; no firm D call. V lost 6 bases and J 4 bases, leaving 17 bases between the germline ends. Germline assignment: CDR1 MNHEY and CDR2 SVGAGI. This CDR3 contains 15 residues. The CDR3 loop is CASRDGLLGADTQYF. CDR3 bases: TGTGCCAGCAGAGACGGTTTATTGGGCGCAGATACGCAGTATTTT.

The chain links TRBV7-8 to TRBJ2-7; the D gene is possibly TRBD2 (6 bases). The CDR3 covers 15 residues. Trimming took off 5 bases at V and 5 bases at J, with 19 bases between the two ends. The germline CDR1 and CDR2 sequences are SGHVS and FQNEAQ. The CDR3 DNA is TGTGCCAGCAGCCTCCCGGGCAGGGAGGCCCACGAGCAGTACTTC. Translating it yields CASSLPGREAHEQYF.

The chain links TRBV18 to TRBJ1-5; no reliable D call. This CDR3 comprises 16 residues. The ends were cut back, 8 bases at V and 0 bases at J, with 17 bases in the middle. Germline lookup yields CDR1 KGHSH and CDR2 LQKENI. The CDR3 here is CASPPQADYSNQPQHF. The CDR3 DNA is TGTGCCAGCCCCCCCCAGGCAGATTATAGCAATCAGCCCCAGCATTTT.

The chain joins TRBV18 to TRBJ2-1; no definite D call. CDR3 size: 15 residues. V lost 5 bases to trimming and J lost 0 bases, with 11 bases between them. Germline V CDR1 and CDR2: KGHSH, LQKENI. CDR3 in amino acids: CASSVDVRSYNEQFF. In DNA form, the CDR3 reads TGTGCCAGCTCAGTAGATGTTCGCTCCTACAATGAGCAGTTCTTC.

The chain employs TRBV19 and TRBJ2-2; the match to TRBD1 covers 7 bases. CDR1 and CDR2 from the germline V gene are LNHDA and SQIVND (reference sequence). V was clipped by 6 bases and J by 7 bases; unmatched bases: 5. The CDR3 consists of 13 residues. The CDR3 sequence is CASSPTGVGELFF. The CDR3 DNA sequence: TGTGCCAGTAGCCCAACAGGGGTCGGGGAGCTGTTTTTT.